Listed below are T cell receptor beta chains from one sample, sequenced in a study of blood T cell repertoires in COVID-19. Repertoires were generated with immunoSEQ multiplex PCR, while TCRdb's copy carries only in-frame clones and drops some. The sample has 200,000 to 250,000 clones, about 90% seen once. Sample: PBMCs or T cells enriched from blood (not recorded which). Source of these receptors: a man aged 25-45 years who had been exposed to COVID-19. CDR3s include the opening cysteine and the closing phenylalanine or tryptophan. The D gene is left open where the match is weak. Clone size appears in some rows only: once, few, many, or a class for an expanded clone.

NA | TRBJ2-7 | TRBV3-1/TRBV3-2 | NA | TGTGCCAGCAGCGTAGCCAGGGGAACCTACGAGCAGTACTTC | CASSVARGTYEQYF
NA | TRBJ2-7 | TRBV7-9 | NA | TGTGCCAGCAGCCTATCAGGGGACGAGCAGTACTTC | CASSLSGDEQYF
TRBD1 | TRBJ2-4 | TRBV9 | NA | TGTGCCAGCAGCGGAGCCGCCGGGACAGGTACCATTCAGTACTTC | CASSGAAGTGTIQYF
TRBD1 | TRBJ2-1 | TRBV19 | NA | TGTGCTACAAACGGGGACAGGGGCTACAATGAGCAGTTCTTC | CATNGDRGYNEQFF
TRBD2 | TRBJ2-2 | TRBV29-1 | NA | TGCAGCGTTGAAGGGCTAGCGGGGGGGCCCGGGGAGCTGTTTTTT | CSVEGLAGGPGELFF
TRBD1 | TRBJ1-2 | TRBV6-5 | NA | TGTGCCAGCAGCGAGACAGGGCCTATCTATGGCTACACCTTC | CASSETGPIYGYTF
TRBD1 | TRBJ2-4 | TRBV5-4 | NA | TGTGCCACTCACCGACAGGGTAGCCAAAACATTCAGTACTTC | CATHRQGSQNIQYF
TRBD1 | TRBJ2-7 | TRBV27 | NA | TGTGCCAGCAGTCACCAGACAGGGTTCGAGCAGTACTTC | CASSHQTGFEQYF
NA | TRBJ1-2 | TRBV2 | NA | TGTGCCATCACCGAGACAGACATAGAGGGCTACACCTTC | CAITETDIEGYTF
NA | TRBJ2-1 | TRBV6-5 | once | TGTGCCAGCAGCAGCTCGGCGGGTGAGCAGTTCTTC | CASSSSAGEQFF
NA | TRBJ1-1 | TRBV18 | few | TGTGCCAGCTCACCAAGACTGGAGGGGACTGAAGCTTTCTTT | CASSPRLEGTEAFF
NA | TRBJ2-1 | TRBV7-6 | NA | TGTGCCAGCAGCTTAGTGGAGGGGGCTAGGAATGAGCAGTTCTTC | CASSLVEGARNEQFF
NA | TRBJ1-2 | TRBV3-1/TRBV3-2 | NA | TGTGCCAGCAGCCAAACTTCGAGCGGCTACACCTTC | CASSQTSSGYTF
NA | TRBJ1-1 | TRBV4-3 | NA | TGCGCCAGCAGCCAACGGGGAACAGGACAGCTAGCTGCGAACACTGAAGCTTTCTTT | CASSQRGTGQLAANTEAFF
TRBD1 | TRBJ1-5 | TRBV19 | few | TGTGCCAGTAGTATCGTAACAGGGGCGGGCAATCAGCCCCAGCATTTT | CASSIVTGAGNQPQHF
TRBD2 | TRBJ2-1 | TRBV7-3 | once | TGTGCCAGCAGCTGGACCGGGACTAGCGGGGTCGGTGAGCAGTTCTTC | CASSWTGTSGVGEQFF
TRBD2 | TRBJ2-5 | TRBV7-9 | once | TGTGCCAGCAGCTTACGGGGGGACGGACCCCAAGAGACCCAGTACTTC | CASSLRGDGPQETQYF
NA | TRBJ2-1 | TRBV9 | NA | TGTGCCAGCAGCGTAAGGAGTAGCGGACCAATTGAGCAGTTCTTC | CASSVRSSGPIEQFF
NA | TRBJ1-4 | TRBV27 | few | TGTGCCAGCAGCTCTAACCGACAGGAACGAAGGCTGTTTTTT | CASSSNRQERRLFF
TRBD2 | TRBJ2-1 | TRBV27 | NA | TGTGCCGTTAGCCCGGGAGCGGGGGGGCTCAATGAGCAGTTCTTC | CAVSPGAGGLNEQFF
NA | TRBJ1-5 | TRBV5-4 | NA | TGTGCCAGCAGCTTGGGCCGGGATCAGCCCCAGCATTTT | CASSLGRDQPQHF
NA | TRBJ1-3 | TRBV3-1/TRBV3-2 | once | TGTGCCAGCAGTCGGACAGAAGGAGGAAACACCATATATTTT | CASSRTEGGNTIYF
NA | TRBJ2-3 | TRBV4-2 | NA | TGTGCCAGCAGCCCCCTTGGCGGGGGAGGGGGGGATACGCAGTATTTT | CASSPLGGGGGDTQYF
NA | TRBJ1-3 | TRBV29-1 | NA | TGCAGCGTTGAAGACCCCAGCGAGGGCTCTGGAAACACCATATATTTT | CSVEDPSEGSGNTIYF
NA | TRBJ1-3 | TRBV7-2 | NA | TGTGCCAGCAGCTTAAGGTCAGGGACTGGAAACACCATATATTTT | CASSLRSGTGNTIYF
TRBD1 | TRBJ2-7 | TRBV6-2/TRBV6-3 | NA | TGTGCCAGCAGCGTTACAGGGGGAAACGAGCAGTACTTC | CASSVTGGNEQYF
NA | TRBJ1-2 | TRBV28 | NA | TGTGCCAGCAGTGGACAAAGATATTATGGCTACACCTTC | CASSGQRYYGYTF
NA | TRBJ2-2 | TRBV4-3 | NA | TGCGCCAGCAGCCAAGATCAACTTGTCGCGAACACCGGGGAGCTGTTTTTT | CASSQDQLVANTGELFF